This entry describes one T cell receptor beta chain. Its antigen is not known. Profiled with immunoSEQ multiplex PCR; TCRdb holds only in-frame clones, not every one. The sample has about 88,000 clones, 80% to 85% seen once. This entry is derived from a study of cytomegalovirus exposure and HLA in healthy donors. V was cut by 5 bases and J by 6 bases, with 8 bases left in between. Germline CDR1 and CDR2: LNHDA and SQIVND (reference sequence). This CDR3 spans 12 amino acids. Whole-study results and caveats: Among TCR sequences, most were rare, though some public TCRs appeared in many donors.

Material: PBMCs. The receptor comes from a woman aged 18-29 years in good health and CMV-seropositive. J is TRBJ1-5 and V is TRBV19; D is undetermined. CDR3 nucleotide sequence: TGTGCCAGTAGTCCGATTAGTCAGCCCCAGCATTTT. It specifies CASSPISQPQHF.